This T cell receptor beta chain is from a study of graft-versus-host responses after intestinal transplantation. Repertoires were generated with immunoSEQ multiplex PCR, while TCRdb's copy carries only in-frame clones and drops some. The sample has fewer than 20,000 clones; approximately 95% are singletons. This CDR3 region has 16 residues. Germline loops: CDR1 SGDLS, CDR2 YYNGEE. J lost 9 bases, V lost 2 bases, and 6 bases had no gene match. J is TRBJ2-1 and V is TRBV9; 15 bases are shared with TRBD2. The receptor's source is a human patient who received an intestinal transplant, so some T cells may come from the graft donor. The source was PBMCs, collected 23 days after intestinal transplant. CDR3 sequence (DNA): TGTGCCAGCAGCGTTGGGGGGACTAGCGGGAGGAGTGAGCAGTTCTTC. It yields the protein CASSVGGTSGRSEQFF.